A single sample is the source of the 12 T cell receptor beta chains below, sequenced in a study of blood T cell repertoires in COVID-19. This table comes from immunoSEQ multiplex PCR, and its TCRdb copy is limited to in-frame clones, with some not included. Among some 320,000 clones listed, around 87% were seen once. The specimen was PBMCs or T cells enriched from blood (not recorded which). These receptors all stem from a woman between 25 and 40 years old who had recovered from COVID-19.

The rearrangement uses TRBV6-5 and TRBJ1-1; tentative D call: TRBD1 (5 bases). Germline assignment: CDR1 MNHEY and CDR2 SVGAGI. Trimming removed 6 bases from V and 10 bases from J, with 15 bases in between. CDR3 size: 12 residues. The CDR3 loop reads CASSPGGGGAFF. The DNA of the CDR3 is TGTGCCAGCAGCCCGGGGGGGGGTGGAGCTTTCTTT.

This sequence joins TRBV11-2 and TRBJ2-1; D perhaps matches TRBD2 (6 bases). The germline V gene encodes CDR1 SGHAT and CDR2 FQNNGV. Trimming left V 1 base short and J 1 base short, with 11 bases between. This CDR3 comprises 16 residues. CDR3 DNA sequence: TGTGCCAGCAGCTTAGGAGGAGGGCTATCCTACAATGAGCAGTTCTTC. It is translated as CASSLGGGLSYNEQFF.

The chain is built from TRBV19 and TRBJ1-1; D may be TRBD1 (6 bases). V lost 7 bases, J lost 4 bases, and 13 bases lay in between. CDR3 length equals 13 residues. Germline values: CDR1 LNHDA, CDR2 SQIVND (reference sequence). CDR3: CASIRGRGTEAFF. The CDR3 bases are TGTGCCAGTATAAGAGGCAGGGGCACTGAAGCTTTCTTT.

This chain uses TRBV5-1 with TRBJ2-1, with TRBD2 matching 7 bases. In germline, CDR1 is SGHRS, CDR2 YFSETQ. The trim removed 0 bases at V and 10 bases at J, leaving 7 bases unmatched. This CDR3 region has 14 residues. DNA of the CDR3: TGCGCCAGCAGCTTGGAGACTAGCCTAAGGGAGCAGTTCTTC. This gives the protein CASSLETSLREQFF.

This chain uses TRBV5-6 with TRBJ2-1; weak D call: TRBD1 (7 bases). Germline CDR1 SGHDT, CDR2 YYEEEE. The CDR3 extends over 16 amino acids. V gave up 4 bases and J gave up 2 bases, with 16 bases separating them. CDR3 sequence: CASSGGGTAPYNEQFF. The CDR3 coding sequence is TGTGCCAGCAGCGGAGGCGGGACAGCTCCCTACAATGAGCAGTTCTTC. Supplemented by reference TRBV5-6 and TRBJ2-1, the full variable domain reads DAGVTQSPTHLIKTRGQQVTLRCSPKSGHDTVSWYQQALGQGPQFIFQYYEEEERQRGNFPDRFSGHQFPNYSSELNVNALLLGDSALYLCASSGGGTAPYNEQFFGPGTRLTVL.

This clone was recorded once. This sequence joins TRBV5-1 and TRBJ2-5, with a possible D match to TRBD2 (6 bases). CDR1 SGHRS and CDR2 YFSETQ come from the germline V gene. The CDR3 sequence is 15 residues long. The V and J ends lost 5 bases and 5 bases respectively, with 19 bases between them. CDR3: CASRTAPGVLETQYF. CDR3 DNA: TGCGCCAGCAGGACAGCTCCGGGGGTGTTGGAGACCCAGTACTTC.

Here the CDR3 reads CASSIPGLTEAFF. CDR3 DNA sequence: TGTGCCAGTAGTATCCCGGGACTTACTGAAGCTTTCTTT. V usage is TRBV19 and J usage is TRBJ1-1; possibly TRBD1 for D (5 bases). Deletions cut 3 bases from V and 5 bases from J, with 10 bases between. The CDR3 loop spans 13 amino acids. CDR1 LNHDA and CDR2 SQIVND come from the germline V gene (reference sequence).

The rearrangement links TRBV28 to TRBJ1-5; D gene ambiguous. The germline V and J ends were trimmed by 7 bases and 5 bases, with 9 bases remaining between them. The length of the CDR3 is 12 residues. CDR1 MDHEN and CDR2 SYDVKM come from the germline V gene. CDR3 in DNA: TGTGCCAGCAACGGAGCATATCAGCCCCAGCATTTT. Encoded protein: CASNGAYQPQHF.

This clone was recorded once. The chain joins TRBV5-6 to TRBJ1-2, with TRBD1 matching over 8 bases. Losses at the gene ends were 4 bases for V and 6 bases for J; bases not matched to a gene: 11. Per the germline V gene, CDR1 is SGHDT and CDR2 is YYEEEE. The CDR3 has 15 amino acids. The CDR3 here is CASSKLGQGEDGYTF. The CDR3 DNA reads TGTGCCAGCAGCAAACTAGGACAGGGCGAAGATGGCTACACCTTC.

The V gene is TRBV14, the J gene TRBJ2-3; TRBD2 matches 12 bases. Per germline, CDR1 SGHDN and CDR2 FVKESK. Losses at the gene ends were 1 base for V and 0 bases for J; bases not matched to a gene: 5. This CDR3 is 18 amino acids long. CDR3 protein: CASSQGGLAGSSTDTQYF. The CDR3, as DNA: TGTGCCAGCAGCCAAGGCGGACTAGCGGGGTCTAGCACAGATACGCAGTATTTT.

This chain joins TRBV6-5 and TRBJ1-6; the D is unclear. Trimming took 10 bases from V and 4 from J, leaving 11 bases between them. This CDR3 region has 13 residues. The germline gives CDR1 MNHEY, CDR2 SVGAGI. The CDR3 loop reads CATKTTYNSPLHF. CDR3 DNA: TGTGCCACCAAGACAACTTATAATTCACCCCTCCACTTT.

The CDR3 spells CASSWTQGEPQHF. The CDR3 DNA reads TGTGCCAGCAGCTGGACCCAGGGCGAGCCCCAGCATTTT. The chain is built from TRBV5-5 and TRBJ1-5; tentatively, D is TRBD1 (5 bases). V was trimmed by 3 bases and J by 8 bases, leaving 12 bases between them. The CDR3 sequence is 13 residues long. Germline V gene lookup returns CDR1 SGHKS and CDR2 YYEKEE (reference sequence).